This T cell receptor beta chain was sequenced during a study of sequential checkpoint blockade in melanoma. Germline-derived CDR1 and CDR2 are MNHGY and SAAAGT. V was trimmed by 0 bases and J by 8 bases, leaving 16 bases between them. The CDR3 runs 15 residues. Treatment given: randomized to nivolumab then ipilimumab (arm A) or the reverse (arm B). Using immunoSEQ multiplex PCR, the repertoire was profiled, and TCRdb retains in-frame clones only, with some absent. Among about 5,100 clones listed, roughly two fifths were seen once. This sequence originates from a human donor with melanoma. The sample here was tumor tissue (inferred from file names), taken from a patient given nivolumab and ipilimumab in sequence. The chain carries TRBV6-8 and TRBJ1-2, with D possibly TRBD1 on 6 matching bases. CDR3 coding DNA: TGTGCCAGCAGTTACTCGTACAGGGCCGGGGAAGGCTACACCTTC. Translated, it gives CASSYSYRAGEGYTF.